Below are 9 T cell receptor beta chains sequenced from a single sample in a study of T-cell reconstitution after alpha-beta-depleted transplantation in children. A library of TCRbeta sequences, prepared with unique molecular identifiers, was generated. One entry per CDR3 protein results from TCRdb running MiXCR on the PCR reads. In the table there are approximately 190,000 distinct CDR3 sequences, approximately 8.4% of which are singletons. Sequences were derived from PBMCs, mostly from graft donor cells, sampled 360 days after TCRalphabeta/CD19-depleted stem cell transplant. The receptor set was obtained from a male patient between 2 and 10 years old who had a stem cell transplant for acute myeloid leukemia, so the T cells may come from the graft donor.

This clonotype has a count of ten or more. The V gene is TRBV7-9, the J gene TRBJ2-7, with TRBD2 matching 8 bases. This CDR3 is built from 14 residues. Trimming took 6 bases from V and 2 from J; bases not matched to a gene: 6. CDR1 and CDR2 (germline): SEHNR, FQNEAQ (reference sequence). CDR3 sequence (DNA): TGTGCCAGCAGTGCAGCGGGAGTCCCCTACGAGCAGTACTTC. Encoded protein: CASSAAGVPYEQYF. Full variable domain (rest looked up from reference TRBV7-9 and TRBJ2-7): DTGVSQNPRHKITKRGQNVTFRCDPISEHNRLYWYRQTLGQGPEFLTYFQNEAQLEKSRLLSDRFSAERPKGSFSTLEIQRTEQGDSAMYLCASSAAGVPYEQYFGPGTRLTVT.

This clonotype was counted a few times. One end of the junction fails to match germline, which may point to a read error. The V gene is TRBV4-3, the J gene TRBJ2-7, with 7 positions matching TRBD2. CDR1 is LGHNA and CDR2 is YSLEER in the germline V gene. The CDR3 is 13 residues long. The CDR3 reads CASSQDFLAVPLF. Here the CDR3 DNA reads TGCGCCAGCAGCCAAGACTTCCTAGCGGTCCCCCTCTTC.

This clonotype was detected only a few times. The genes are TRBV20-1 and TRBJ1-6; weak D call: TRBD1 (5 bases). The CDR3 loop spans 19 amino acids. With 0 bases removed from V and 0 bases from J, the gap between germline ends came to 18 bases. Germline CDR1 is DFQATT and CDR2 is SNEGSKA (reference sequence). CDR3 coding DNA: TGCAGTGCTAGAGACCCTTCGAAGGGACCTGGCTCCTATAATTCACCCCTCCACTTT. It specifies CSARDPSKGPGSYNSPLHF.

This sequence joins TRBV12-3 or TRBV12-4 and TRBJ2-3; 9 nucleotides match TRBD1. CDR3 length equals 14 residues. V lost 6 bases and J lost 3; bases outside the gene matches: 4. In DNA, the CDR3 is TGTGCCAGCAGACAGGGGGCGCAGACAGATACGCAGTATTTT. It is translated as CASRQGAQTDTQYF.

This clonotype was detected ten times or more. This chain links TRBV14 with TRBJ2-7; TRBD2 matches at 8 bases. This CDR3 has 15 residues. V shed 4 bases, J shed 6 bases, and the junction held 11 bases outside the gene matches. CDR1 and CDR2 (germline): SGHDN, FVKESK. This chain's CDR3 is CASSRIGGGRAEQYF. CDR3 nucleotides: TGTGCCAGCAGCCGTATCGGCGGGGGGCGCGCCGAGCAGTACTTC. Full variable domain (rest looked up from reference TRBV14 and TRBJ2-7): EAGVTQFPSHSVIEKGQTVTLRCDPISGHDNLYWYRRVMGKEIKFLLHFVKESKQDESGMPNNRFLAERTGGTYSTLKVQPAELEDSGVYFCASSRIGGGRAEQYFGPGTRLTVT.

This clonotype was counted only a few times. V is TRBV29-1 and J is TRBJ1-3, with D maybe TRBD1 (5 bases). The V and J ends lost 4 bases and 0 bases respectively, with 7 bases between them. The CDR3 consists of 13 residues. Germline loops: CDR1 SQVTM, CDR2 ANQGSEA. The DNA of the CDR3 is TGCAGCGTTGGGGGGGGCTCTGGAAACACCATATATTTT. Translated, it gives CSVGGGSGNTIYF.

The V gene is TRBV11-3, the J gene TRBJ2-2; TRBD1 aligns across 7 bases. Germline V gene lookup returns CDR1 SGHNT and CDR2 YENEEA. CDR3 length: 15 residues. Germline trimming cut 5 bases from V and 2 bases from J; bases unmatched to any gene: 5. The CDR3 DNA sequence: TGTGCCAGCAGCCCGTACAGGGGAAACACCGGGGAGCTGTTTTTT. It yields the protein CASSPYRGNTGELFF.

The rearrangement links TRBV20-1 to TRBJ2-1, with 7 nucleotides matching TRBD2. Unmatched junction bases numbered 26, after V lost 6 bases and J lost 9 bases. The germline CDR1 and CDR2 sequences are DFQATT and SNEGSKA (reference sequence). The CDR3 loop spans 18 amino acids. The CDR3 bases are TGCAGTGCCCAACACCCGAGGAGGCTAGCGGCATGGAGAGGTGAGCAGTTCTTC. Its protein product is CSAQHPRRLAAWRGEQFF.

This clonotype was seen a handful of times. CDR3 coding DNA: TGCGCCAGCAGCTTCGGGCTCCGAGGCACTGAAGCTTTCTTT. This translates into CASSFGLRGTEAFF. V gene TRBV5-1 combines with J gene TRBJ1-1; D unresolved. CDR3 length: 14 residues. Per the germline V gene, CDR1 is SGHRS and CDR2 is YFSETQ. Trimming removed 2 bases from V and 4 bases from J, with 12 bases in between.